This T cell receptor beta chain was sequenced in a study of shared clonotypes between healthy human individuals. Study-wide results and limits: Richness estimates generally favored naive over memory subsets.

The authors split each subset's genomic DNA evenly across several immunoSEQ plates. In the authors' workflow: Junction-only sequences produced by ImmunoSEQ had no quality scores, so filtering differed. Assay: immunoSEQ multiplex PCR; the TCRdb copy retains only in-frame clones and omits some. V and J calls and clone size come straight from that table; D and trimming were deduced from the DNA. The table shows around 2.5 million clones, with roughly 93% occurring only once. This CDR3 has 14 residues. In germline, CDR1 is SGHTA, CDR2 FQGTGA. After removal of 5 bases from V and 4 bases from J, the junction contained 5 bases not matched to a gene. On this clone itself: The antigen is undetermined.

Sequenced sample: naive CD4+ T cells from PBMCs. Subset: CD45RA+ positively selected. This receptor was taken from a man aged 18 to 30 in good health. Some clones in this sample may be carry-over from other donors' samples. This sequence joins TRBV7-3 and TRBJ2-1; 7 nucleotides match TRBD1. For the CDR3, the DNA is TGTGCCAGCAGCATGACAGGGAAGTACAATGAGCAGTTCTTC. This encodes CASSMTGKYNEQFF.